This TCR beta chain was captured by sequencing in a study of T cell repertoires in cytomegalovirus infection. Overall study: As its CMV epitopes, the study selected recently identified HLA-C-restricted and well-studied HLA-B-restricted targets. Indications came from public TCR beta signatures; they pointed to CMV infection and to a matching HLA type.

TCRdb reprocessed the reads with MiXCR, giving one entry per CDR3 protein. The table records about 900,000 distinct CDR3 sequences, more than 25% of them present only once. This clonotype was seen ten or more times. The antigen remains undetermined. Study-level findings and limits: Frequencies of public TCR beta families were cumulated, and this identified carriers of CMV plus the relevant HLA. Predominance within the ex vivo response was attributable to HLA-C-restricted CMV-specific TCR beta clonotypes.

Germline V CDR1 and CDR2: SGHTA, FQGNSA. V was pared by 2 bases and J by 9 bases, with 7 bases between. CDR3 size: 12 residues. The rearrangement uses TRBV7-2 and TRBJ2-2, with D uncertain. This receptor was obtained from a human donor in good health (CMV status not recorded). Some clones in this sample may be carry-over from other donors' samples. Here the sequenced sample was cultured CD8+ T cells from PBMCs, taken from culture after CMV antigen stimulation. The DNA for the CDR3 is TGTGCCAGCAGCTTACGGATCAGGGAGCTGTTTTTT. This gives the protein CASSLRIRELFF.